This TCR beta chain comes out of a study of early T cells in non-severe SARS-CoV-2 infection. The CDR3 sequence is 15 residues long. Germline V gene data show CDR1 as SGHAT and CDR2 as FQNNGV. Unmatched junction bases numbered 3, after V lost 5 bases and J lost 2 bases. In this sample, this clonotype turned up many times. TCRdb reprocessed the 5' RACE reads with MiXCR, giving one entry per CDR3 protein. The sample shows roughly 30,000 distinct CDR3 sequences, 5.5% to 7% of them seen only once. This clonotype was sampled from an adult who was a healthcare worker with PCR-confirmed SARS-CoV-2 infection or an uninfected control (not recorded which). What was sequenced was whole blood. This rearrangement joins TRBV11-2 to TRBJ2-3; 11 nucleotides match TRBD2. The CDR3 protein is CASSTLAGATDTQYF. In DNA form, the CDR3 reads TGTGCCAGCAGCACACTAGCGGGGGCCACAGATACGCAGTATTTT.